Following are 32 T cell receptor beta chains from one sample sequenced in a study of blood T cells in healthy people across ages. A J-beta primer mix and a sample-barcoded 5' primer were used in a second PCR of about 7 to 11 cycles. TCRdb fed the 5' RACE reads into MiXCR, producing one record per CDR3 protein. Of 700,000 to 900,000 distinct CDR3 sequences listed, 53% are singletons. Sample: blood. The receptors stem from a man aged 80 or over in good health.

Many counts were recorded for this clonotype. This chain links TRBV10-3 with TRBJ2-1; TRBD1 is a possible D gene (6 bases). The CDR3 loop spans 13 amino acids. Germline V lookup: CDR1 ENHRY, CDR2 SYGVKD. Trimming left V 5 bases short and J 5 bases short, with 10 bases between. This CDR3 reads CAISWTEDNEQFF. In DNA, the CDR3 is TGTGCCATCAGTTGGACAGAAGACAATGAGCAGTTCTTC.

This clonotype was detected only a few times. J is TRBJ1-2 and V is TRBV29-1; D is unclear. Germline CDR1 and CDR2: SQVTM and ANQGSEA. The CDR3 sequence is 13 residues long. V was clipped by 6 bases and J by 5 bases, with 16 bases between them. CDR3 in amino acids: CSVASGNRYGYTF. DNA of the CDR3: TGCAGCGTCGCCTCTGGTAACAGATATGGCTACACCTTC. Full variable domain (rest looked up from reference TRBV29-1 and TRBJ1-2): SAVISQKPSRDICQRGTSLTIQCQVDSQVTMMFWYRQQPGQSLTLIATANQGSEATYESGFVIDKFPISRPNLTFSTLTVSNMSPEDSSIYLCSVASGNRYGYTFGSGTRLTVV.

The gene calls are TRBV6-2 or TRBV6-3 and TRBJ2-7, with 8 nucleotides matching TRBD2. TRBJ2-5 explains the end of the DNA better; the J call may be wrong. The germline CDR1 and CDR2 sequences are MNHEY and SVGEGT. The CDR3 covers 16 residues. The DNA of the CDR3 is TGTGCCAGCAGTTACCAGGTAGCGGGAACGGGAGAGACCCAGTACTTC. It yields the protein CASSYQVAGTGETQYF.

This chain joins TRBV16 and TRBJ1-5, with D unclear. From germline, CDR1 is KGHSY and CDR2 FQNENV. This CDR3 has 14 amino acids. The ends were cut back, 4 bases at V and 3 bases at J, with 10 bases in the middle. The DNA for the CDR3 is TGTGCCAGCAGCCGAGAGGCCATCAATCAGCCCCAGCATTTT. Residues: CASSREAINQPQHF. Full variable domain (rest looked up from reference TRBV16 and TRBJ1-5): GEEVAQTPKHLVRGEGQKAKLYCAPIKGHSYVFWYQQVLKNEFKFLISFQNENVFDETGMPKERFSAKCLPNSPCSLEIQATKLEDSAVYFCASSREAINQPQHFGDGTRLSIL.

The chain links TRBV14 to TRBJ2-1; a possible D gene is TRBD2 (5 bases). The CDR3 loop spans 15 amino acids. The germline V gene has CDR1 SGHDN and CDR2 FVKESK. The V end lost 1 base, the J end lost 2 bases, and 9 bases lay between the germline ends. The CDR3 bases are TGTGCCAGCAGCCAAGGAGCGGAGACCTACAATGAGCAGTTCTTC. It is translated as CASSQGAETYNEQFF.

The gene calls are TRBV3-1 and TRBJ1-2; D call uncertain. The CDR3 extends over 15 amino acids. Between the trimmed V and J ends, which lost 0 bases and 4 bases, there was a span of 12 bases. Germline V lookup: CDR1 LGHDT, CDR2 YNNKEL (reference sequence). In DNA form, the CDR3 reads TGTGCCAGCAGCCAAGATGCAGCGGCAACCTATGGCTACACCTTC. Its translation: CASSQDAAATYGYTF.

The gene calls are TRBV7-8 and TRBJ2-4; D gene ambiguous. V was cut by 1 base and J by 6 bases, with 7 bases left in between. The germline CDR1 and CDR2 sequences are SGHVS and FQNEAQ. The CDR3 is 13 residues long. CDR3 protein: CASSLGSLNIQYF. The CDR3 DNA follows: TGTGCCAGCAGCTTAGGGTCTCTAAACATTCAGTACTTC.

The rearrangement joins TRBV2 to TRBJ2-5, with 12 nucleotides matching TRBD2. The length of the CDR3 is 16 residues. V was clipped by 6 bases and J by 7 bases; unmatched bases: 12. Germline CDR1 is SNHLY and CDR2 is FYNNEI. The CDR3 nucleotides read TGTGCCAGCAGAGGCTCCGGGACTAGCGGGCCCCGGACCCAGTACTTC. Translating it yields CASRGSGTSGPRTQYF. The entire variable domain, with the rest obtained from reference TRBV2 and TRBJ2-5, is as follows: EPEVTQTPSHQVTQMGQEVILRCVPISNHLYFYWYRQILGQKVEFLVSFYNNEISEKSEIFDDQFSVERPDGSNFTLKIRSTKLEDSAMYFCASRGSGTSGPRTQYFGPGTRLLVL.

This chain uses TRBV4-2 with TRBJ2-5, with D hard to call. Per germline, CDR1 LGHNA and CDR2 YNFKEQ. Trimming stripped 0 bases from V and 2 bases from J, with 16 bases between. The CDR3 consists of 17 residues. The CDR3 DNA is TGTGCCAGCAGCCAAGAGCCTCCAGGCGGCAGGCAAGAGACCCAGTACTTC. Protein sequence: CASSQEPPGGRQETQYF.

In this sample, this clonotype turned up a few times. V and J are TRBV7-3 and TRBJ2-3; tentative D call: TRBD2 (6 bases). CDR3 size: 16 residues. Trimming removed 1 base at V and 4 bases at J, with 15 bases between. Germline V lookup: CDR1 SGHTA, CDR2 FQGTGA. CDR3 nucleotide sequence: TGTGCCAGCAGCTTAATCGGGGGACCGAGGCCAGATACGCAGTATTTT. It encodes CASSLIGGPRPDTQYF.

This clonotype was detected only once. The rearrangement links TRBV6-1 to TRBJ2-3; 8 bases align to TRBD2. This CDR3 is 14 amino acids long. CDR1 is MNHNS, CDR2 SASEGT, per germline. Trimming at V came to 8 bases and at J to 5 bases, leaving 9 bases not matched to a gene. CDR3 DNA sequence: TGTGCCAGCCGAACGGGAGGGGTACTAGATACGCAGTATTTT. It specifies CASRTGGVLDTQYF.

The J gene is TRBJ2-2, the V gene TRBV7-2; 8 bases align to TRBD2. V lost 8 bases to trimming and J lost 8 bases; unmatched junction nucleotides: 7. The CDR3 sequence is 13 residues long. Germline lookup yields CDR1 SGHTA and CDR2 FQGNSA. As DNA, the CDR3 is TGTGCCAGCCGCCAAGCGGGAGCTGGGGAGCTGTTTTTT. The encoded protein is CASRQAGAGELFF.

The CDR3 DNA reads as TGCAGTGCTAGAGGGGGTAGGGCCCCTAACTATGGCTACACCTTC. Translation gives CSARGGRAPNYGYTF. This sequence joins TRBV20-1 and TRBJ1-2; D remains unclear. Trimming pared 1 base from V and 0 bases from J, leaving 12 bases between. Germline V gene lookup returns CDR1 DFQATT and CDR2 SNEGSKA (reference sequence). This CDR3 is 15 amino acids long.

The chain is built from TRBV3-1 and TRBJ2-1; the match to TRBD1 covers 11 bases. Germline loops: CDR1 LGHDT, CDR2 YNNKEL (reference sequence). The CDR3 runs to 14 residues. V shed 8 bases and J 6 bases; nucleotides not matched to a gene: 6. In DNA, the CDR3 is TGTGCCAGCGCCCCTGGGACAGGGGGCAATGAGCAGTTCTTC. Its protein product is CASAPGTGGNEQFF.

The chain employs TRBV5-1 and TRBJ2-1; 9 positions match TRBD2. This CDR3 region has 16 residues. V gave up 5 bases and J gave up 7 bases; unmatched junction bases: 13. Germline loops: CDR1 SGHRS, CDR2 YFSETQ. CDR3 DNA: TGCGCCAGCAGAGTTGCGGCGGGAGGGGTGACGAATGAGCAGTTCTTC. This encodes CASRVAAGGVTNEQFF.

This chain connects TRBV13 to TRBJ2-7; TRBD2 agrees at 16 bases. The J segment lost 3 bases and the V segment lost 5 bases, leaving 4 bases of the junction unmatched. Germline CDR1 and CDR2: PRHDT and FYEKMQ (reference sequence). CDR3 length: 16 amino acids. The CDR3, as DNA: TGTGCCAGCAGCCCGGGACTAGCGGGAGGGAACTACGAGCAGTACTTC. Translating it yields CASSPGLAGGNYEQYF.

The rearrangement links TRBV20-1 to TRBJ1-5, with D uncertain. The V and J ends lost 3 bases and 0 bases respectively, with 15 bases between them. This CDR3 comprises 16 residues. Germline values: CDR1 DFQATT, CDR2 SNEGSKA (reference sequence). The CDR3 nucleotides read TGCAGTGCTAGGGTACCGGACGGAAATAGCAATCAGCCCCAGCATTTT. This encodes CSARVPDGNSNQPQHF.

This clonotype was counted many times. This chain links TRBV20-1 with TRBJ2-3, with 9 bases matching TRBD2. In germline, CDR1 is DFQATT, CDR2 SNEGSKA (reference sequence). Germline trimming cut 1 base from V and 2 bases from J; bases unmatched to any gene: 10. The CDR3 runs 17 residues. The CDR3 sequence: CSARGLAGILTTDTQYF. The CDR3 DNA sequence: TGCAGTGCTAGAGGGCTAGCGGGGATACTAACCACAGATACGCAGTATTTT.

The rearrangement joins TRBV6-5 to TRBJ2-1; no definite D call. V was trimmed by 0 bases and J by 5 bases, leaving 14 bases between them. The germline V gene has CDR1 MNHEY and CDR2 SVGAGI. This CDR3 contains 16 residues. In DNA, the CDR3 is TGTGCCAGCAGTTACTCGAATGGGATGGGGAACAATGAGCAGTTCTTC. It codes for CASSYSNGMGNNEQFF.

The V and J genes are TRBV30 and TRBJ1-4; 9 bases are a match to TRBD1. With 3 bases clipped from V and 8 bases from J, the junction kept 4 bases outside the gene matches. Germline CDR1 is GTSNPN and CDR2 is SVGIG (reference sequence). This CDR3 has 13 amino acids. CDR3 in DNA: TGTGCCTGGAGGGGACAGGGTCGGGAAAAACTGTTTTTT. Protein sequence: CAWRGQGREKLFF.

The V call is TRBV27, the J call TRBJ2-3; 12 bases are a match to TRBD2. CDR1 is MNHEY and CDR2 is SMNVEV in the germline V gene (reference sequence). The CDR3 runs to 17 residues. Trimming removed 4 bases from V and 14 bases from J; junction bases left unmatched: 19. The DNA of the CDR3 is TGTGCCAGCAGTTCCCCACTAGCGGGAGGCTGGCACAGAGACGCGTATTTT. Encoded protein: CASSSPLAGGWHRDAYF.

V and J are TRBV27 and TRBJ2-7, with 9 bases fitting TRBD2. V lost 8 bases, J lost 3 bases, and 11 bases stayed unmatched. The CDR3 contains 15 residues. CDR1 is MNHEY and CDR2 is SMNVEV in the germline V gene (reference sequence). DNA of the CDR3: TGTGCCAGCTCCGATGATGGGACTAGCAACTACGAGCAGTACTTC. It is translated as CASSDDGTSNYEQYF.

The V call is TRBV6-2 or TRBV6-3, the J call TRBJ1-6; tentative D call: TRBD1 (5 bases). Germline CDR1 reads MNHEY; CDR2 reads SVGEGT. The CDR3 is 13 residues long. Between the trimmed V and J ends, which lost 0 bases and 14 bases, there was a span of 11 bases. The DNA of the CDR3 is TGTGCCAGCAGTTACTCAGGTGTGGACACCCTCCACTTT. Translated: CASSYSGVDTLHF.

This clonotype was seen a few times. The CDR3, as DNA: TGTGCCAGCAGAACACAGGTCCCCTATGGCTACACCTTC. Its translation: CASRTQVPYGYTF. The chain joins TRBV6-2 or TRBV6-3 to TRBJ1-2; TRBD1 is a possible D gene (5 bases). V lost 6 bases, J lost 4 bases, and 12 bases lay in between. The CDR3 length is 13 residues. Germline V gene data show CDR1 as MNHEY and CDR2 as SVGEGT.

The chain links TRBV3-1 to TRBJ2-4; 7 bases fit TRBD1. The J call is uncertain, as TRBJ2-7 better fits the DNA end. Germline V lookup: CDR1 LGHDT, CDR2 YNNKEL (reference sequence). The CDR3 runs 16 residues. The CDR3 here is CASSRKTGHSWIEQYF. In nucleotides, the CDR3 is TGTGCCAGCAGCCGCAAGACAGGGCACTCTTGGATCGAGCAGTACTTC.

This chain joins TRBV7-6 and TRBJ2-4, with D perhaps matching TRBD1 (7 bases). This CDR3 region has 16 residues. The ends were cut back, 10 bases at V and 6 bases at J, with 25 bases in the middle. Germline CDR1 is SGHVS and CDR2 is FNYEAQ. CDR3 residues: CATGDLMRDRRNIQYF. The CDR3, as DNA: TGTGCCACGGGGGATCTTATGCGGGACAGAAGAAACATTCAGTACTTC.

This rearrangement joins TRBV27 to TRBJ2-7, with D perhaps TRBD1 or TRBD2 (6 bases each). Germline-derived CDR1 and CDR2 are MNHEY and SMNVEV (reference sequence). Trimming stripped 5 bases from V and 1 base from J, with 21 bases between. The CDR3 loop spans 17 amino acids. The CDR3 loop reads CASSKNRVGGVSYEQYF. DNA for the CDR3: TGTGCCAGCAGTAAGAACAGGGTTGGCGGGGTATCCTACGAGCAGTACTTC.

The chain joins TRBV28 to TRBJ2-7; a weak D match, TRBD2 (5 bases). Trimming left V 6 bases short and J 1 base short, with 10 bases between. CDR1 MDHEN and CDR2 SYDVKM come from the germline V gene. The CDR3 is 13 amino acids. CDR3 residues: CASRSRVSYEQYF. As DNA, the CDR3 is TGTGCCAGCAGGTCGCGGGTTTCCTACGAGCAGTACTTC.

The CDR3 protein is CASSPVGTGGRYAYF. DNA for the CDR3: TGTGCCAGCAGCCCAGTAGGGACAGGGGGCAGATACGCGTATTTT. The chain is built from TRBV7-8 and TRBJ2-3, with 12 bases fitting TRBD1. The CDR3 consists of 15 residues. Germline V CDR1 and CDR2: SGHVS, FQNEAQ. With V trimmed by 5 bases and J by 14 bases, 14 bases remained unmatched.

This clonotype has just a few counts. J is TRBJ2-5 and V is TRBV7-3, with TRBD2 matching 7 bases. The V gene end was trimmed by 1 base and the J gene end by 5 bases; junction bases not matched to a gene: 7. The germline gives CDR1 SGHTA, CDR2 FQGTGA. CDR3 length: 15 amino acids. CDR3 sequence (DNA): TGTGCCAGCAGCTTAAGGGGCGGGAGTCTGGAGACCCAGTACTTC. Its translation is CASSLRGGSLETQYF.

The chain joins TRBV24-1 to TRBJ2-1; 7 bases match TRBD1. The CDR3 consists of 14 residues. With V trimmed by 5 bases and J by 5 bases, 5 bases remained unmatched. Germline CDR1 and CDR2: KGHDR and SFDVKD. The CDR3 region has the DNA TGTGCCACCAGTGGCCAGACAGGGAACAATGAGCAGTTCTTC. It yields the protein CATSGQTGNNEQFF.

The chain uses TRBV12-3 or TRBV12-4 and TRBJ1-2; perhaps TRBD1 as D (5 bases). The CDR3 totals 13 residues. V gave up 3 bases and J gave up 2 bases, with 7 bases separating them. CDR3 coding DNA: TGTGCCAGCAGTTTCTCAGGGAACTATGGCTACACCTTC. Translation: CASSFSGNYGYTF.